This TCR beta chain was documented in a study of Graves' ophthalmopathy and Graves' hyperthyroidism. As for the study in general: Researchers obtained peripheral blood at initial diagnosis, before any treatment had begun.

The CDR3 loop spans 15 amino acids. V was trimmed by 3 bases and J by 3 bases, leaving 14 bases between them. Germline V gene lookup returns CDR1 MGHDK and CDR2 SYGVNS. This clonotype was observed at least ten times. Its antigen is not identified. Points from the study as a whole: Blood also held most thyroid clonotypes expanded above 0.001 frequency.

The study amplified TCR beta CDR3 regions using RNA transcripts. The first-round RT-PCR employed HTBI primers together with the Qiagen OneStep RT-PCR kit. A multiplex PCR was then performed as the second round. TCRdb processed the multiplex PCR reads anew with MiXCR; each CDR3 protein has one entry. The table shows about 640,000 distinct CDR3 sequences, with about 38% occurring only once. The diagnosis combined clinical symptoms, thyroxine, TRAb, thyroid ultrasound and orbital computed tomography scans. It was from around 10 ml of fresh peripheral blood that the PBMCs came. The J gene is TRBJ1-2, the V gene TRBV25-1; D gene unclear. The TCR sequence derives from an adult man with Graves' ophthalmopathy. Sequenced: peripheral blood. The chain's CDR3 is CASSDFDRDDYGYTF. The CDR3 nucleotides read TGTGCCAGCAGTGACTTCGACCGTGATGACTATGGCTACACCTTC.